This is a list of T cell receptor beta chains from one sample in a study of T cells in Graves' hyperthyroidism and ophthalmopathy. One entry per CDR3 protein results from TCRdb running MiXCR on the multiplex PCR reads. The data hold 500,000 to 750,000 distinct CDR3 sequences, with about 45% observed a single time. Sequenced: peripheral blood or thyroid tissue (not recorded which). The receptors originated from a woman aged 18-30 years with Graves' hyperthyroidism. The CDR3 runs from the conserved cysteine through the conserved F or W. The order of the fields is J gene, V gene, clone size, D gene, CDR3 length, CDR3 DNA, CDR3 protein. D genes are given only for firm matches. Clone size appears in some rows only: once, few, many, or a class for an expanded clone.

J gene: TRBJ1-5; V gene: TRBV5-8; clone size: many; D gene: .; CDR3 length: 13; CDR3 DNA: TGTGCCAGCAGCTTGGGTATGGATCAGCCCCAGCATTTT; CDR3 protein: CASSLGMDQPQHF
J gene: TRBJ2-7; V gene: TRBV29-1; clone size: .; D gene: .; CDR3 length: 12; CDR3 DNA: TGCAGCAGTAAGAGACAGTCGGTGGAGCAGTACTTC; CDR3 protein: CSSKRQSVEQYF
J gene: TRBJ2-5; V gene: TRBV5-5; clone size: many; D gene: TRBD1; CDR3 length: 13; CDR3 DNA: TGTGCCAGCAGCTGGACAGGGTTGGAGACCCAGTACTTC; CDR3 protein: CASSWTGLETQYF
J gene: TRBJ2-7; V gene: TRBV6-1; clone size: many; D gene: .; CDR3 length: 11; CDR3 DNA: TGTGCCAGCATTTCAGCCTACGAGCAGTACTTC; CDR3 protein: CASISAYEQYF
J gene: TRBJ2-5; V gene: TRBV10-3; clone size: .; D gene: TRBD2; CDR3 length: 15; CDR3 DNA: TGTGCCATCCCGGGGACTAGCGAGAGGTGGGAGACCCAGTACTTC; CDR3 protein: CAIPGTSERWETQYF
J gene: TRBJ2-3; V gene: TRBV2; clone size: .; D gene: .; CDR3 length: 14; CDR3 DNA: TGTGCCAGCGGTGGGAGCTTGGTTCCAGATACGCAGTATTTT; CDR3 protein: CASGGSLVPDTQYF
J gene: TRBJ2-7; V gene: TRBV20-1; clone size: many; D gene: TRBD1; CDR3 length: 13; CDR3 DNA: TGCAGTGCTCCCCGACAGGGGACCTACGAGCAGTACTTC; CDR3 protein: CSAPRQGTYEQYF
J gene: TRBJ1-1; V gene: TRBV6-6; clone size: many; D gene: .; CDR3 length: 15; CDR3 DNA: TGTGCCAGCACCCCCCGAGGACCAAGGGACACTGAAGCTTTCTTT; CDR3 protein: CASTPRGPRDTEAFF
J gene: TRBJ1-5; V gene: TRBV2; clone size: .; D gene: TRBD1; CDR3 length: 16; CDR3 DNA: TGTGCCAGCAGCTACAGGGGAGGTGTTGGCAATCAGCCCCAGCATTTT; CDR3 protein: CASSYRGGVGNQPQHF
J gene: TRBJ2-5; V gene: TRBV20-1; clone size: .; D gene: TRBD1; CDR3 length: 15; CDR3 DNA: TGCAGTGCCCCCCAGGGGGCGAGTGAAGGAGGGACCCAGTACTTC; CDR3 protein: CSAPQGASEGGTQYF
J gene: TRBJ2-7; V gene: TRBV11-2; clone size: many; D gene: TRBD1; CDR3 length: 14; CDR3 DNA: TGTGCCAGCAGCCCACGGACAGGGAACGACGAGCAGTACTTC; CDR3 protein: CASSPRTGNDEQYF
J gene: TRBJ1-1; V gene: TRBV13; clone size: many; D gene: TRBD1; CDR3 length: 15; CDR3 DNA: TGTGCCAGCGAAAGAACGGGACAGGGGGGCACTGAAGCTTTCTTT; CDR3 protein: CASERTGQGGTEAFF
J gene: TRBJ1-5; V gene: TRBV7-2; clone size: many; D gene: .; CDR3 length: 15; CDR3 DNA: TGTGCCAGCAGCTTAGGCGCGGGGGTAGCACAGCCCCAGCATTTT; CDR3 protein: CASSLGAGVAQPQHF
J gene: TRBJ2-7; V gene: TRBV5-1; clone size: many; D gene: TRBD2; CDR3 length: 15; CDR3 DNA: TGCGCCAGCAGCTTAACTAGCGGGAAGGGCTACGAGCAGTACTTC; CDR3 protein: CASSLTSGKGYEQYF
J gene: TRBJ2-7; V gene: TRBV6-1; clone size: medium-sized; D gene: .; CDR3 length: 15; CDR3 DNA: TGTGCCAGCAGTGAAGAGGGCGGCAGCTCCTACGAGCAGTACTTC; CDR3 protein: CASSEEGGSSYEQYF
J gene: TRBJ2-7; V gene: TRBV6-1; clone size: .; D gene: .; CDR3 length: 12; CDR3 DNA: TGTGCCAGCAGAGGGGAGGTGGGAGAGCAGTACTTC; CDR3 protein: CASRGEVGEQYF
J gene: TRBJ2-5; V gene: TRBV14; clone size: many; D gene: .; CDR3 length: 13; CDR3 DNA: TGTGCCAGCAGCCAAGTAAATGCAGAGACCCAGTACTTC; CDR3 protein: CASSQVNAETQYF
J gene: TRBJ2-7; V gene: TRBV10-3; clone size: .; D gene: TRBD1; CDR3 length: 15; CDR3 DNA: TGTGCCATCACCTCCGGGACAGACGATGTTTACGAGCAGTACTTC; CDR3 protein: CAITSGTDDVYEQYF
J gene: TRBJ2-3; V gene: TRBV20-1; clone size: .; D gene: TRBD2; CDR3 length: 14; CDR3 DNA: TGCAGTGCAGGTTCGACTAGCGGCACAGATACGCAGTATTTT; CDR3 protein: CSAGSTSGTDTQYF
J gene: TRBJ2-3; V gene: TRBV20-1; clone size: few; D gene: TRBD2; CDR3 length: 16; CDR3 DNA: TGCAGTGCTAGTCCTAGTGCTAGCGGGACAGCAGATACGCAGTATTTT; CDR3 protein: CSASPSASGTADTQYF
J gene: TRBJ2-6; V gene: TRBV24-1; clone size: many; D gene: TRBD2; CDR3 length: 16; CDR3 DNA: TGTGCAGCGGGGACCTCTAAAAACTCTGGGGCCAACGTCCTGACTTTC; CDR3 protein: CAAGTSKNSGANVLTF
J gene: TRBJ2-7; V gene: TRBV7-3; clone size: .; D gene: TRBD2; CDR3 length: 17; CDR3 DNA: TGTGCCAGCGGTTACTCCCCTTCAGGGCGGGAGCCCGACGAGCAGTACTTC; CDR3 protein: CASGYSPSGREPDEQYF
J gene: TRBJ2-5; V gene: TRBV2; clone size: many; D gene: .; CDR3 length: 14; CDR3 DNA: TGTGCCAGCAGTGATTCCCAGGGGCAAGAGACCCAGTACTTC; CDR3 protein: CASSDSQGQETQYF
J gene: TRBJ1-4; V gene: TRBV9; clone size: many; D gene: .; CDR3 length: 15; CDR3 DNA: TGTGCCAGCAGCGTAGCGGGAGGTAGAGAAGAAAAACTGTTTTTT; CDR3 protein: CASSVAGGREEKLFF
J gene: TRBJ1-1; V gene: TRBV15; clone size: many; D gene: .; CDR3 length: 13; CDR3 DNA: TGTGCCACCAGCAGAGATGGGAACACTGAAGCTTTCTTT; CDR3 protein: CATSRDGNTEAFF
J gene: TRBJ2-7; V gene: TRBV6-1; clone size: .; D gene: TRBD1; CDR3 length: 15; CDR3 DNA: TGTGCCAGCAGTTTATCCGGGACAGGGGGCGACGAGCAGTACTTC; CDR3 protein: CASSLSGTGGDEQYF
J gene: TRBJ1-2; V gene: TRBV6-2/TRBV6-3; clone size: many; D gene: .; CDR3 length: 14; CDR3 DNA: TGTGCCAGCAGCGTAAGGGAACGGAACTATGGCTACACCTTC; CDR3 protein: CASSVRERNYGYTF
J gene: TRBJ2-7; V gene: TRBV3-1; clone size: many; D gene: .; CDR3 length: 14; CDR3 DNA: TGTGCCAGCAGCCAATCCCCGGCATCCTACGAGCAGTACTTC; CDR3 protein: CASSQSPASYEQYF
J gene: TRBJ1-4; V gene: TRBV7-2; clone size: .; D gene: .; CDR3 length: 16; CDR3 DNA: TGCGCCAGCAGCCAAGTGGGGGGGGAGACCAATGAAAAACTGTTTTTT; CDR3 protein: CASSQVGGETNEKLFF
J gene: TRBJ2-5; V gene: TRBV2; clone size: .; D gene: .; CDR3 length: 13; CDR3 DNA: TGTGCCAGCTTGAGGGACGGCCGGGAGACCCAGTACTTC; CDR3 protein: CASLRDGRETQYF
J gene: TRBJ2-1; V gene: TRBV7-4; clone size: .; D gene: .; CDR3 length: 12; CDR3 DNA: TGTGCCAGCAGCCCGACCTACAATGAGCAGTTCTTC; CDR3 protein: CASSPTYNEQFF
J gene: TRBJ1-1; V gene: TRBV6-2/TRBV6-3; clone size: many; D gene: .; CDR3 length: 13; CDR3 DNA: TGTGCCAGCAGTTACCCGACGGAGCGGGAAGCTTTCTTT; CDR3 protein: CASSYPTEREAFF
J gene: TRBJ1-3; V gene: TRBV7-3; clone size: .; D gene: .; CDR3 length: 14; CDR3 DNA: TGTGCCAGCAGCCCCACCCCAGGGGGAAACACCATATATTTT; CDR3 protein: CASSPTPGGNTIYF
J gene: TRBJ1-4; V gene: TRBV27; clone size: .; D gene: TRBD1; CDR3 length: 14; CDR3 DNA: TGTGCCAGCACCCGGACAGGGGATGATGGAAAACTGTTTTTT; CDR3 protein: CASTRTGDDGKLFF
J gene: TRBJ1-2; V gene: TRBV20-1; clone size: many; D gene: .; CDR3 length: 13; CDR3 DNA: TGCAGTGCTAGAGATACTTCGAACTATGGCTACACCTTC; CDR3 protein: CSARDTSNYGYTF
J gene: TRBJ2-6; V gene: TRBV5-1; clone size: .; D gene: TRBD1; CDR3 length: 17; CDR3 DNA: TGCGCCAGCAGTCCCCGGACAGGGTATTCTGGGGCCAACGTCCTGACTTTC; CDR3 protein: CASSPRTGYSGANVLTF
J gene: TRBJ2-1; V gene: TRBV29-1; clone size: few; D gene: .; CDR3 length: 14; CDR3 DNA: TGCAGCGCGGAACCTTCCGATGCCTACAATGAGCAGTTCTTC; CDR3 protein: CSAEPSDAYNEQFF
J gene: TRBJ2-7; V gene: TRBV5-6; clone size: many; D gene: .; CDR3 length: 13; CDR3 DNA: TGTGCCAGCAGCTTGACAGGTTCCTACGAGCAGTACTTC; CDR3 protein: CASSLTGSYEQYF
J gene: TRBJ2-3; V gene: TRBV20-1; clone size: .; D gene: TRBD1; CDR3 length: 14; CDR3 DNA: TGCAGTGCTAGGAAGGGGGCAATAACAGATACGCAGTATTTT; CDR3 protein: CSARKGAITDTQYF
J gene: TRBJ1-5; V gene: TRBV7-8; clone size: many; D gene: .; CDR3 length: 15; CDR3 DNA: TGTGCCAGCAGCCCCCGGGGGCAGGAAGATCAGCCCCAGCATTTT; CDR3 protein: CASSPRGQEDQPQHF
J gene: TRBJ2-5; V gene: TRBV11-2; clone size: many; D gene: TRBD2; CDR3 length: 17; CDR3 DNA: TGTGCCAGCAGCTTCCCCCCACTAGCGGGAGGGGGAGAGACCCAGTACTTC; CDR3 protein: CASSFPPLAGGGETQYF
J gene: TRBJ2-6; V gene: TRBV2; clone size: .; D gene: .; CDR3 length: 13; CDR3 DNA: TGTGCCAGCAGTGAACTCGGGGCCAACGTCCTGACTTTC; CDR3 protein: CASSELGANVLTF
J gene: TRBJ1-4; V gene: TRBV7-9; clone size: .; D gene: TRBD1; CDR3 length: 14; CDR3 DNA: TGTGCCAGCAGCCCCACAGGGGCGGTTGAAAAACTGTTTTTT; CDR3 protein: CASSPTGAVEKLFF